This is a list of T cell receptor beta chains from one sample in a study of post-analysis software for immune sequencing data. TCRdb called the PCR reads again in MiXCR, with one record for every CDR3 protein. The repertoire includes fewer than 900,000 distinct CDR3 sequences, 46% of them detected once, and roughly 4.9% sits in the top ten. Sequenced material: blood. The receptors derive from a girl aged 10 to 17 with multiple sclerosis. CDR3s include the opening cysteine and the closing phenylalanine or tryptophan. The order of the fields is J gene, D gene, clone size, V gene, CDR3 protein, CDR3 DNA. A D gene is named only where the DNA matches it firmly. Expanded clones get a size class; other rows say once, few or many, or leave the size out.

>TRBJ2-5|TRBD1|few|TRBV13
CASRWTGRLETQYF
TGTGCCAGCAGGTGGACAGGGAGGCTGGAGACCCAGTACTTC
>TRBJ2-7|TRBD2|few|TRBV6-1
CASSEGGMLEQYF
TGTGCCAGCAGTGAGGGGGGGATGTTGGAGCAGTACTTC
>TRBJ2-3|NA|NA|TRBV28
CASSFMGTDTQYF
TGTGCCAGCAGTTTTATGGGGACAGATACGCAGTATTTT
>TRBJ2-7|TRBD2|NA|TRBV12-5
CASGLAGTSGRAPSYEQYF
TGTGCTAGTGGTTTGGCCGGGACTAGCGGGAGGGCCCCGTCCTACGAGCAGTACTTC
>TRBJ2-3|NA|NA|TRBV7-7
CASSLSPSTDTQYF
TGTGCTAGCAGCTTATCCCCGAGCACAGATACGCAGTATTTT
>TRBJ1-1|NA|NA|TRBV13
CASSLRLSEAFF
TGTGCCAGCAGCCTTAGACTCTCTGAAGCTTTCTTT
>TRBJ2-1|TRBD1|NA|TRBV5-1
CASSRTGQDEQFF
TGCGCCAGCAGCCGGACAGGCCAGGATGAGCAGTTCTTC
>TRBJ2-3|TRBD2|NA|TRBV28
CASSFLGLAGELDGIDTQYF
TGTGCCAGCAGTTTCCTCGGGCTAGCGGGAGAACTAGACGGGATAGATACGCAGTATTTT
>TRBJ2-1|TRBD2|NA|TRBV27
CASSPGTSGRASSYNEQFF
TGTGCCAGCAGTCCCGGGACTAGCGGGAGGGCGAGCTCCTACAATGAGCAGTTCTTC
>TRBJ1-2|NA|NA|TRBV28
CASRGGSGYTF
TGTGCCAGCCGAGGGGGTAGCGGCTACACCTTC
>TRBJ2-5|TRBD1|few|TRBV7-2
CASSLRTGKETQYF
TGTGCCAGCAGCCTAAGGACAGGGAAAGAGACCCAGTACTTC
>TRBJ2-3|NA|few|TRBV5-1
CASSLRDMGTDTQYF
TGCGCCAGCAGCCTCCGGGACATGGGCACAGATACGCAGTATTTT
>TRBJ2-1|TRBD2|NA|TRBV11-2
CASSPRNSGREQFF
TGTGCCAGCAGCCCACGAAATAGCGGGAGGGAGCAGTTCTTC
>TRBJ1-5|NA|NA|TRBV6-2/TRBV6-3
CASSNTLAYNQPQHF
TGTGCCAGCAGTAACACCCTAGCGTACAATCAGCCCCAGCATTTT
>TRBJ2-1|NA|NA|TRBV6-5
CASSNRSPYNEQFF
TGTGCCAGCAGCAACCGGTCCCCCTACAATGAGCAGTTCTTC
>TRBJ1-1|NA|NA|TRBV29-1
CSASGLGTEAFF
TGCAGCGCCTCAGGGTTGGGAACTGAAGCTTTCTTT
>TRBJ2-3|NA|NA|TRBV20-1
CSARVLFRGLDTQYF
TGCAGTGCTAGAGTCTTATTTCGGGGCCTCGATACGCAGTATTTT
>TRBJ1-2|TRBD1|NA|TRBV25-1
CASSGRGRGYTF
TGTGCCAGCAGTGGTAGGGGGCGAGGCTACACCTTC
>TRBJ2-5|NA|few|TRBV29-1
CSVELGHEETQYF
TGCAGCGTTGAATTGGGCCATGAAGAGACCCAGTACTTC
>TRBJ1-2|TRBD1|many|TRBV6-6
CASRGTGDGYTF
TGTGCCAGCAGGGGGACAGGGGATGGCTACACCTTC
>TRBJ2-7|NA|NA|TRBV20-1
CSARPTRVYGYEQYF
TGCAGTGCTAGGCCCACCCGGGTGTACGGCTACGAGCAGTACTTC
>TRBJ1-2|TRBD1|NA|TRBV12-3/TRBV12-4
CASSRRAGGDYGYTF
TGTGCCAGCAGCCGCCGCGCAGGGGGGGACTATGGCTACACCTTC
>TRBJ2-7|TRBD2|NA|TRBV7-2
CASSLALAGYEQYF
TGTGCCAGCAGCTTAGCTCTAGCGGGGTACGAGCAGTACTTC
>TRBJ1-5|NA|few|TRBV6-1
CASSEGRSQPQHF
TGTGCCAGCAGTGAAGGGAGAAGTCAGCCCCAGCATTTT
>TRBJ2-5|NA|NA|TRBV5-1
CASSSGLYNEQYF
TGCGCCAGCAGCAGTGGACTGTACAATGAGCAGTACTTC
>TRBJ1-2|NA|NA|TRBV4-3
CASSQEVMGLRDGYTF
TGCGCCAGCAGCCAAGAAGTAATGGGGTTAAGAGATGGCTACACCTTC
>TRBJ2-2|NA|NA|TRBV7-3
CASSLDLGELFF
TGTGCCAGCAGCTTAGATCTCGGGGAGCTGTTTTTT
>TRBJ2-1|TRBD2|few|TRBV4-3
CTSSTSPGLAVGNEQFF
TGCACCAGCAGCACAAGCCCTGGACTAGCAGTAGGCAATGAGCAGTTCTTC
>TRBJ1-5|NA|NA|TRBV7-9
CASSSDMGNQPQHF
TGTGCCAGCAGCTCGGACATGGGCAATCAGCCCCAGCATTTT
>TRBJ2-3|TRBD2|few|TRBV7-8
CASSLALGLAGDTQYF
TGTGCCAGCAGCTTAGCCTTAGGACTAGCCGGAGATACGCAGTATTTT